Listed below are T cell receptor beta chains from one sample, sequenced in a study of blood T cell repertoires in COVID-19. Profiled with immunoSEQ multiplex PCR; TCRdb holds only in-frame clones, not every one. The sample lists some 210,000 clones; around four fifths were seen once. Input material: peripheral blood. The receptors were gathered from a man aged 50-60 years with active or convalescent COVID-19. The CDR3 runs from the conserved cysteine through the conserved F or W.

TRBV6-6,CASSYSRDYNSPLHF
TRBV5-6,CASSLPLGGNSPLHF
TRBV6-6,CASSYSSLTEAFF
TRBV30,CAWSVLQRGGTGELFF
TRBV29-1,CSVEGQGASNYGYTF
TRBV13,CASSLGQGASWQYF
TRBV19,CASSLAGGWYEQYF
TRBV5-6,CASSRDRGAYEQYF
TRBV10-2,CASSEGLITDTQYF
TRBV10-3,CATGDNPNQPQHF
TRBV5-1,CASSERPPVSPLHF
TRBV7-6,CASSLLNQPQHF
TRBV15,CATSRVGADYGYTF
TRBV19,CASSSEGAPAYGYTF
TRBV12-3/TRBV12-4,CASTRQANEKLFF
TRBV3-1/TRBV3-2,CASSQGHLYEQYF
TRBV19,CASSPQSYNTEAFF
TRBV6-2/TRBV6-3,CASSYSARLYGYTF
TRBV29-1,CSALPRETNEKLFF
TRBV5-1,CASSLAGTSDTQYF
TRBV7-8,CASRLDEGTDTQYF